This T cell receptor (beta chain) was observed in a study of patients and donors after allogeneic stem cell transplantation. The CDR3 runs to 12 residues. J was trimmed by 12 bases and V by 11 bases; bases with no gene match: 10. Germline CDR1 reads SGHVS; CDR2 reads FNYEAQ. TCRdb fed the RT-PCR reads into MiXCR, producing one record per CDR3 protein. The sample holds about 230,000 distinct CDR3 sequences, approximately 14% seen once. What was sequenced was blood, either unsorted or a sorted T cell fraction (not recorded which). This chain links TRBV7-6 with TRBJ1-6; 7 bases agree with TRBD1. This receptor was obtained from a human donor who was either an allogeneic HSCT recipient or a stem cell or donor lymphocyte infusion donor (not recorded which). It is not recorded whose cells these are; they may come from a transplant donor. The CDR3 sequence is CAETGELRPLHF. The CDR3 nucleotides are TGTGCCGAAACAGGGGAATTAAGACCCCTCCACTTT.